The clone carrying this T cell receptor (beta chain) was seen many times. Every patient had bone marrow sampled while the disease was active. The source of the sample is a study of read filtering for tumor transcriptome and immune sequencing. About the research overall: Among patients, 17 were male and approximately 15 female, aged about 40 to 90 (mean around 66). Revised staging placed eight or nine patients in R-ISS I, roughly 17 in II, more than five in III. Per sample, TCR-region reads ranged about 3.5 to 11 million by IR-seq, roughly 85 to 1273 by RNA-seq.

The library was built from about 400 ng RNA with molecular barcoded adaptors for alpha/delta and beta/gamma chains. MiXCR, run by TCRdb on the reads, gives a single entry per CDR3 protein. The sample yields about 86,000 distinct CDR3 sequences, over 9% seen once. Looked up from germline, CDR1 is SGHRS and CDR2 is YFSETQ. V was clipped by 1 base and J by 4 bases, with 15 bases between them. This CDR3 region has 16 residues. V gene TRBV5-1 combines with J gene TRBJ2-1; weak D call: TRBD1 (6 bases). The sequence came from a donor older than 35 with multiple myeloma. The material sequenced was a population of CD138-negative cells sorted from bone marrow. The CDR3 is CASSLPGERGYNEQFF. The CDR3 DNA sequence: TGCGCCAGCAGCTTGCCAGGGGAAAGGGGTTACAATGAGCAGTTCTTC.